One and the same sample provided the 31 T cell receptor beta chains below, sequenced in a study of identical twins. TCRdb reanalysed the 5' RACE reads using MiXCR and keeps one entry per CDR3 protein. The sample lists 240,000 or so distinct CDR3 sequences, about 7% seen once, with under 4% in the top ten. These same records also appear under a second study, on yellow fever vaccine responses in identical twins.

Sequenced material: memory (CD45RO+) T cells sorted from blood. Source of these receptors: a young woman in good health.

This clonotype was seen at least ten times. The genes are TRBV10-2 and TRBJ2-6, with D possibly TRBD1 on 6 matching bases. This CDR3 contains 17 residues. The V end lost 4 bases, the J end lost 2 bases, and 15 bases lay between the germline ends. CDR1 is WSHSY, CDR2 SAAADI, per germline. CDR3 in DNA: TGCGCCAGCAGTGTCCCAGGGGTTACAACTGGGGCCAACGTCCTGACTTTC. This codes for CASSVPGVTTGANVLTF.

The rearrangement uses TRBV10-3 and TRBJ1-4; 7 nucleotides match TRBD1. J was trimmed by 13 bases and V by 1 base; bases with no gene match: 3. This CDR3 comprises 12 residues. Germline V gene sequence: CDR1 ENHRY, CDR2 SYGVKD. CDR3 in DNA: TGTGCCATCAGTGAGTGGGGACAGTCACTGTTTTTT. Amino acids: CAISEWGQSLFF.

About this clonotype: A read error may explain this, as a much larger clone is one base away. CDR3 residues: CSVGSRGDVQYF. The CDR3 DNA reads TGCAGCGTTGGGTCGCGAGGGGACGTGCAGTACTTC. This sequence joins TRBV29-1 and TRBJ2-7; D tentatively fits TRBD1 or TRBD2 (5 bases each). The CDR3 totals 12 residues. Trimming took 4 bases from V and 9 from J, leaving 16 bases between them. Germline CDR1 reads SQVTM; CDR2 reads ANQGSEA.

This clonotype appeared a few times. The gene calls are TRBV6-1 and TRBJ1-1; the D gene is possibly TRBD1 (5 bases). Trimming shortened V by 4 bases and J by 1 base, and 13 bases separated the two germline ends. The CDR3 is 15 residues long. Germline V gene sequence: CDR1 MNHNS, CDR2 SASEGT. This CDR3 reads CASSGRGVGNTEAFF. CDR3 nucleotides: TGTGCCAGCAGTGGACGGGGGGTAGGGAACACTGAAGCTTTCTTT.

J is TRBJ1-1 and V is TRBV24-1, with D uncertain. CDR1 and CDR2 (germline): KGHDR, SFDVKD. The CDR3 length is 11 residues. Deletions cut 9 bases from V and 7 bases from J, with 11 bases between. The CDR3 bases are TGTGCCACCTCGTCCGGGTTTGAAGCTTTCTTT. Its translation is CATSSGFEAFF.

This chain uses TRBV12-3 or TRBV12-4 with TRBJ2-1, with 11 bases fitting TRBD2. The junction had 18 bases not matched to a gene; V was cut back by 10 bases and J by 7 bases. The CDR3 totals 17 residues. The CDR3: CAICRSEVGTSGNEQFF. CDR3 DNA sequence: TGTGCCATCTGTAGGTCGGAGGTCGGGACTAGCGGTAATGAGCAGTTCTTC.

This clonotype appeared a few times. V gene TRBV19 combines with J gene TRBJ2-3; D gene unclear. This CDR3 spans 11 amino acids. Trimming left V 4 bases short and J 6 bases short, with 5 bases between. Per germline, CDR1 LNHDA and CDR2 SQIVND (reference sequence). The CDR3 nucleotides are TGTGCCAGTAGTAGTAAGGATACGCAGTATTTT. Translating gives CASSSKDTQYF.

For this clonotype: This may arise from a read error, as a much more abundant clone is one base away. The J gene is TRBJ2-5, the V gene TRBV27; D not certain. The CDR3 is 14 amino acids. CDR1 and CDR2 from the germline V gene are MNHEY and SMNVEV (reference sequence). CDR3 in amino acids: CASRPDGPQETRYF. The CDR3 DNA sequence: TGTGCCAGCAGGCCCGATGGTCCTCAAGAGACCCGGTACTTC.

This clonotype has just a few counts. This rearrangement joins TRBV7-9 to TRBJ2-7, with 12 nucleotides matching TRBD2. The germline V gene encodes CDR1 SEHNR and CDR2 FQNEAQ (reference sequence). V gave up 6 bases and J gave up 5 bases; unmatched junction bases: 8. The CDR3 has 15 amino acids. CDR3 sequence (DNA): TGTGCCAGCAGTTCGACTAGCGGGAGCCTCGACGAGCAGTACTTC. Translating it yields CASSSTSGSLDEQYF.

The V call is TRBV28, the J call TRBJ1-1, with a possible D match to TRBD1 (5 bases). The CDR3 totals 13 residues. V was clipped by 11 bases and J by 5 bases, with 18 bases between them. CDR1 MDHEN and CDR2 SYDVKM come from the germline V gene. Here the CDR3 DNA reads TGTGCCGGTCGGGCTTCGGGGGGGACTGAAGCTTTCTTT. Translating it yields CAGRASGGTEAFF. The whole variable domain, remainder taken from reference TRBV28 and TRBJ1-1, is DVKVTQSSRYLVKRTGEKVFLECVQDMDHENMFWYRQDPGLGLRLIYFSYDVKMKEKGDIPEGYSVSREKKERFSLILESASTNQTSMYLCAGRASGGTEAFFGQGTRLTVV.

The rearrangement links TRBV28 to TRBJ2-3; D may be TRBD1 (5 bases). Trimming removed 2 bases at V and 6 bases at J, with 12 bases between. Looked up from germline, CDR1 is MDHEN and CDR2 is SYDVKM. CDR3 size: 14 residues. CDR3 DNA: TGTGCCAGCAGTTTACCCAGGGTGTCGGATACGCAGTATTTT. Its protein is CASSLPRVSDTQYF. The full variable domain, with the rest looked up from reference TRBV28 and TRBJ2-3, is DVKVTQSSRYLVKRTGEKVFLECVQDMDHENMFWYRQDPGLGLRLIYFSYDVKMKEKGDIPEGYSVSREKKERFSLILESASTNQTSMYLCASSLPRVSDTQYFGPGTRLTVL.

This clonotype has at least ten counts. This chain joins TRBV27 and TRBJ2-5; D may match TRBD1 or TRBD2 (5 bases each). Germline CDR1 MNHEY, CDR2 SMNVEV (reference sequence). The CDR3 length is 15 residues. The V gene lost 3 bases and the J gene lost 5 bases, with 16 bases spanning the gap. CDR3 in amino acids: CASSLSARGVETQYF. CDR3 DNA: TGTGCCAGCAGTTTGTCGGCCCGAGGGGTTGAGACCCAGTACTTC.

The rearrangement links TRBV18 to TRBJ2-1; TRBD1 aligns across 7 bases. The V gene end was trimmed by 4 bases and the J gene end by 8 bases; junction bases not matched to a gene: 5. Germline V CDR1 and CDR2: KGHSH, LQKENI. The CDR3 length is 13 residues. The CDR3 here is CASSLRTGDEQFF. CDR3 coding DNA: TGTGCCAGCTCACTCAGGACAGGAGATGAGCAGTTCTTC.

This clonotype has a handful of counts. The chain recombines TRBV20-1 with TRBJ2-2, with TRBD1 as a possible D gene (5 bases). CDR1 and CDR2 (germline): DFQATT, SNEGSKA (reference sequence). Trimming took 7 bases from V and 3 from J, leaving 18 bases between them. The CDR3 spans 15 residues. CDR3 nucleotide sequence: TGCAGTGGCAGGTTCCAGGGATCCTACACCGGGGAGCTGTTTTTT. Its translation: CSGRFQGSYTGELFF.

This clonotype was counted between two and nine times. The V gene is TRBV29-1, the J gene TRBJ1-1; TRBD1 agrees at 7 bases. J was trimmed by 2 bases and V by 3 bases; bases with no gene match: 6. The CDR3 contains 14 residues. The germline CDR1 and CDR2 sequences are SQVTM and ANQGSEA. CDR3 sequence: CSVDQTGRNTEAFF. CDR3 in DNA: TGCAGCGTTGACCAGACAGGGAGAAACACTGAAGCTTTCTTT.

Details on this clonotype: This sequence may be a read error, since a much larger clone differs from it by one base. The chain uses TRBV5-1 and TRBJ2-1, with 7 bases fitting TRBD1. V was clipped by 4 bases and J by 8 bases; unmatched bases: 9. The CDR3 extends over 14 amino acids. Germline-derived CDR1 and CDR2 are SGHRS and YFSETQ. The CDR3 sequence is CASSATGRWDEQFF. DNA for the CDR3: TGCGCCAGCAGCGCGACAGGGCGATGGGATGAGCAGTTCTTC.

V is TRBV28 and J is TRBJ2-5; D possibly corresponds to TRBD1 (6 bases). CDR1 and CDR2 from the germline V gene are MDHEN and SYDVKM. The V gene lost 3 bases and the J gene lost 4 bases, with 15 bases spanning the gap. This CDR3 has 15 residues. The CDR3 DNA reads as TGTGCCAGCAGTTTGACGCCAGGGGCGGGAGAGACCCAGTACTTC. Translation gives CASSLTPGAGETQYF. The full variable domain, rest sourced from reference TRBV28 and TRBJ2-5, is DVKVTQSSRYLVKRTGEKVFLECVQDMDHENMFWYRQDPGLGLRLIYFSYDVKMKEKGDIPEGYSVSREKKERFSLILESASTNQTSMYLCASSLTPGAGETQYFGPGTRLLVL.

J is TRBJ2-2 and V is TRBV19; 10 bases align to TRBD2. The CDR3 consists of 19 residues. Germline CDR1 is LNHDA and CDR2 is SQIVND (reference sequence). Trimming cost V 11 bases and J 1 base; bases outside gene matches: 19. The CDR3, as DNA: TGTGCCTCCTACCGGGGCACCGCTAGCGGGAGAGGGAACACCGGGGAGCTGTTTTTT. This encodes CASYRGTASGRGNTGELFF.

A few counts support this clonotype. This chain uses TRBV3-1 with TRBJ2-1; D unclear. The germline V gene has CDR1 LGHDT and CDR2 YNNKEL (reference sequence). The CDR3 runs 15 residues. V shed 4 bases and J shed 4 bases, with 14 bases lying between them. The CDR3 DNA sequence: TGTGCCAGCAGCCCATGGGATGGCCTTTACAATGAGCAGTTCTTC. Translation gives CASSPWDGLYNEQFF.

The chain has TRBV20-1 and TRBJ2-3; D is undetermined. The CDR3 has 14 amino acids. Germline V gene data show CDR1 as DFQATT and CDR2 as SNEGSKA (reference sequence). Trimming removed 3 bases from V and 2 bases from J, with 12 bases in between. CDR3: CSARGNFDTDTQYF. DNA of the CDR3: TGCAGTGCTAGGGGCAATTTCGACACAGATACGCAGTATTTT.

The chain carries TRBV7-9 and TRBJ1-6; no firm D call. CDR1 and CDR2 from the germline V gene are SEHNR and FQNEAQ (reference sequence). Deletions cut 1 base from V and 7 bases from J, with 8 bases between. The length of the CDR3 is 14 residues. The CDR3: CASSLDVGNSPLHF. The CDR3 DNA follows: TGTGCCAGCAGCTTAGATGTCGGGAATTCACCCCTCCACTTT.

The sample holds a few counts of this clonotype. The rearrangement joins TRBV6-1 to TRBJ2-7, with D tentatively TRBD2 (5 bases). Trimming took off 6 bases at V and 3 bases at J, with 12 bases between the two ends. The CDR3 loop spans 13 amino acids. CDR1 is MNHNS, CDR2 SASEGT, per germline. CDR3 residues: CASSPSSGYEQYF. In DNA, the CDR3 is TGTGCCAGCAGCCCCTCCAGCGGCTACGAGCAGTACTTC.

In its sample, this clonotype was seen a few times. V gene TRBV7-2 combines with J gene TRBJ1-2; D is undetermined. Germline CDR1 reads SGHTA; CDR2 reads FQGNSA. This CDR3 has 15 residues. With 5 bases removed from V and 4 bases from J, the gap between germline ends came to 17 bases. The CDR3 reads CASSQPRLLTYGYTF. In DNA, the CDR3 is TGTGCCAGCAGCCAACCGCGGCTGCTTACCTATGGCTACACCTTC. Variable domain in full (rest from reference TRBV7-2 and TRBJ1-2): GAGVSQSPSNKVTEKGKDVELRCDPISGHTALYWYRQSLGQGLEFLIYFQGNSAPDKSGLPSDRFSAERTGGSVSTLTIQRTQQEDSAVYLCASSQPRLLTYGYTFGSGTRLTVV.

This clonotype appeared many times. Written as DNA, the CDR3 is TGTGCCAGCAGCCTCTCGACAAAGGGTGAAAAACTGTTTTTT. Translating it yields CASSLSTKGEKLFF. V is TRBV3-1 and J is TRBJ1-4, with unresolved D. This CDR3 spans 14 amino acids. From germline, CDR1 is LGHDT and CDR2 YNNKEL (reference sequence). V shed 4 bases and J shed 7 bases, with 13 bases lying between them. The full variable domain, rest sourced from reference TRBV3-1 and TRBJ1-4, is DTAVSQTPKYLVTQMGNDKSIKCEQNLGHDTMYWYKQDSKKFLKIMFSYNNKELIINETVPNRFSPKSPDKAHLNLHINSLELGDSAVYFCASSLSTKGEKLFFGSGTQLSVL.

The chain couples TRBV4-2 to TRBJ2-7; 13 bases are a match to TRBD2. The CDR3 is 16 amino acids. The trim removed 2 bases at V and 4 bases at J, leaving 5 bases unmatched. CDR1 is LGHNA and CDR2 is YNFKEQ in the germline V gene. The CDR3 DNA follows: TGTGCCAGCAGCCAACGGACTAGCGGGAGCAGGTACGAGCAGTACTTC. Translating it yields CASSQRTSGSRYEQYF.

This clonotype was picked up many times. The chain has TRBV5-1 and TRBJ1-2; tentative D call: TRBD1 (5 bases). Deletions cut 0 bases from V and 6 bases from J, with 18 bases between. CDR3 length: 16 amino acids. Germline CDR1 SGHRS, CDR2 YFSETQ. CDR3 nucleotides: TGCGCCAGCAGCTTGGTTCTTGGTAGGGGTGTCGATGGCTACACCTTC. Translating it yields CASSLVLGRGVDGYTF.

Ten or more counts support this clonotype. The chain combines TRBV14 with TRBJ2-7; D call uncertain. V lost 1 base to trimming and J lost 3 bases, with 10 bases between them. Germline V gene lookup returns CDR1 SGHDN and CDR2 FVKESK. The CDR3 extends over 14 amino acids. The CDR3 coding sequence is TGTGCCAGCAGCCAAGGTGGCATCTACTACGAGCAGTACTTC. This translates into CASSQGGIYYEQYF.

This clonotype was found many times. The J gene is TRBJ2-5, the V gene TRBV28, with D possibly TRBD2 on 5 matching bases. Deletions cut 8 bases from V and 5 bases from J, with 18 bases between. The CDR3 spans 14 residues. CDR1 is MDHEN, CDR2 SYDVKM, per germline. The CDR3, as DNA: TGTGCCAGCCGCCTCGGATCAAGAGGGGAGACCCAGTACTTC. Translation gives CASRLGSRGETQYF.

This clonotype came up many times. CDR3 DNA sequence: TGTGCCAGCAGCGACCACGGGACAGGCTATTATGGCTACACCTTC. Its protein product is CASSDHGTGYYGYTF. The V gene is TRBV3-1, the J gene TRBJ1-2; 8 positions agree with TRBD1. After removal of 5 bases from V and 5 bases from J, the junction contained 10 bases not matched to a gene. This CDR3 spans 15 amino acids. CDR1 LGHDT and CDR2 YNNKEL come from the germline V gene (reference sequence). Together with reference TRBV3-1 and TRBJ1-2, the CDR3 gives the full variable domain: DTAVSQTPKYLVTQMGNDKSIKCEQNLGHDTMYWYKQDSKKFLKIMFSYNNKELIINETVPNRFSPKSPDKAHLNLHINSLELGDSAVYFCASSDHGTGYYGYTFGSGTRLTVV.

This clonotype appeared a few times. The chain recombines TRBV5-1 with TRBJ2-1, with 7 bases matching TRBD2. Per the germline V gene, CDR1 is SGHRS and CDR2 is YFSETQ. The V gene end was trimmed by 1 base and the J gene end by 0 bases; junction bases not matched to a gene: 7. There are 17 residues in the CDR3. The CDR3 region is CASSLTPAGNSYNEQFF. The CDR3 DNA sequence: TGCGCCAGCAGCTTGACCCCAGCGGGGAACTCCTACAATGAGCAGTTCTTC.

This clonotype was found a few times. The chain recombines TRBV7-3 with TRBJ2-1, with TRBD2 identical over 10 bases. Trimming removed 0 bases from V and 0 bases from J; junction bases left unmatched: 8. Per the germline V gene, CDR1 is SGHTA and CDR2 is FQGTGA. CDR3 length equals 19 residues. CDR3 amino acids: CASSLTLPSGRASYNEQFF. CDR3 sequence (DNA): TGTGCCAGCAGCTTAACCCTTCCTAGCGGGAGAGCCTCCTACAATGAGCAGTTCTTC.